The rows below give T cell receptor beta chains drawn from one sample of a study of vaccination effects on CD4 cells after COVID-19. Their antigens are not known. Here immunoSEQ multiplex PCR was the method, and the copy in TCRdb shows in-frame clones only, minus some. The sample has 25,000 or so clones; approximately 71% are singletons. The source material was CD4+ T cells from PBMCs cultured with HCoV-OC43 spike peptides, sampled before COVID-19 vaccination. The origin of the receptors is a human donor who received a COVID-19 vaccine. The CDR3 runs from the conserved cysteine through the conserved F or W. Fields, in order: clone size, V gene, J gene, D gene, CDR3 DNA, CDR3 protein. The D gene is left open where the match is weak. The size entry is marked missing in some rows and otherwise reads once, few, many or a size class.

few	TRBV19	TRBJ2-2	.	TGTGCCAGTAGTACCTCAAGGGTGAACACCGGGGAGCTGTTTTTT	CASSTSRVNTGELFF
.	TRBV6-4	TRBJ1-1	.	TGTGCCAGCAGTGCCAACGGCTTGAACACTGAAGCTTTCTTT	CASSANGLNTEAFF
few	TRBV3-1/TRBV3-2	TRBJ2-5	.	TGTGCCAGCAGTCCGGGAAGTTCAGACCAAGAGACCCAGTACTTC	CASSPGSSDQETQYF
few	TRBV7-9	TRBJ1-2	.	TGTGCCAGCAGCCTCCCCATGAGAGGTGGCTACACCTTC	CASSLPMRGGYTF
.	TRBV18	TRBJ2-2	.	TGTGCCAGCTCACCAGGGGAGAACACCGGGGAGCTGTTTTTT	CASSPGENTGELFF
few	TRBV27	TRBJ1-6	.	TGTGCCAGCAGTTTAATCGATTCACCCCTCCACTTT	CASSLIDSPLHF
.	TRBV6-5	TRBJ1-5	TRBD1	TGTGCCACCGAACCCCGGGACAGTAATCAGCCCCAGCATTTT	CATEPRDSNQPQHF
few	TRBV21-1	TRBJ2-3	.	TGTGCCAGCAGCAAAGATGCGCCAGCGGGATCTGGCACAGATACGCAGTATTTT	CASSKDAPAGSGTDTQYF
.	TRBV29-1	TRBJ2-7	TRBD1	TGCAGCGCCACCCTCGGGGTAGGGGGCCCACGCTACGAGCAGTACTTC	CSATLGVGGPRYEQYF
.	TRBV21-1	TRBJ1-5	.	TGTGCCAGCACCGGGACTGGTCAGCCCCAGCATTTT	CASTGTGQPQHF
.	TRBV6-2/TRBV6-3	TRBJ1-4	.	TGTGCCAGCAGTTACGCCCCAGTTGGTGAAAAACTGTTTTTT	CASSYAPVGEKLFF
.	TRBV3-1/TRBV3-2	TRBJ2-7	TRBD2	TGTGCCAGCAGCCAAGATGGGGAGCGGGGGGGCCTCTACGAGCAGTACTTC	CASSQDGERGGLYEQYF
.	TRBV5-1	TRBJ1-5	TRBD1	TGCGCCAGCAGCTTGGGAGGACAGGCGTTTTATCAGCCCCAGCATTTT	CASSLGGQAFYQPQHF
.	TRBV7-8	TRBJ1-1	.	TGTGCCAGCAGCTTTCAGTCGAGGAACACTGAAGCTTTCTTT	CASSFQSRNTEAFF
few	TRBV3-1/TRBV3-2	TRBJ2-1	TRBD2	TGTGCCAGCAGCCCCCCTAGCGGGAGCGGTGGTGAGCAGTTCTTC	CASSPPSGSGGEQFF
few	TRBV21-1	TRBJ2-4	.	TGTGCCAGCAGCAACTGGGCAGGGGGCCCCAAAAACATTCAGTACTTC	CASSNWAGGPKNIQYF
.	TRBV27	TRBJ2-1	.	TGTGCCAGCAGCCCTACCCGGCCCCGGTTTGGTGAGCAGTTCTTC	CASSPTRPRFGEQFF
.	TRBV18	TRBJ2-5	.	TGTGCCAGCTCAACACAGGGCGAGACCCAGTACTTC	CASSTQGETQYF
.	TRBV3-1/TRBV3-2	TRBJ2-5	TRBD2	TGTGCCAGCCGCGCGCGGGGGGCCAGGGGAGAGACCCAGTACTTC	CASRARGARGETQYF
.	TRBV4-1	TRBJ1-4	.	TGCGCCAGCAGCCATCCCGAGGGGCCAACTAATGAAAAACTGTTTTTT	CASSHPEGPTNEKLFF
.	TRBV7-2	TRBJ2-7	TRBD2	TGTGCCAGCAGCTTCACTAGCGGCGGAAGCTCCTACGAGCAGTACTTC	CASSFTSGGSSYEQYF
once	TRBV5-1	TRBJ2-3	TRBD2	TGCGCCAGCAGCCCGGAAGGCCAGCGGGGGGCCGGCACAGATACGCAGTATTTT	CASSPEGQRGAGTDTQYF
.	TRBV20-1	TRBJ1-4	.	TGCAGTGCTAGAGATGAAAAACTGTTTTTT	CSARDEKLFF
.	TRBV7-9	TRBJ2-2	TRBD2	TGTGCCAGCAGCTTCGGCGGGGGGGCTCGGGAGCTGTTTTTT	CASSFGGGARELFF
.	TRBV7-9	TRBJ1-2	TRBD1	TGTGCCAGCAGCGCTGGGTCTAGGTCAGGGGGCGGCTATGGCTACACCTTC	CASSAGSRSGGGYGYTF
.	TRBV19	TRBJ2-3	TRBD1	TGTGCCAGTAGTGTTCGACAGGGCCCCACAGATACGCAGTATTTT	CASSVRQGPTDTQYF
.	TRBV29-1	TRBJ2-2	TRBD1	TGCAGCGTCCAAGGACAGGGGAACACCGGGGAGCTGTTTTTT	CSVQGQGNTGELFF
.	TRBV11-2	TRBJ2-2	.	TGTGCCAGCAGCCCTGGACAGTCAACCGGGGAGCTGTTTTTT	CASSPGQSTGELFF
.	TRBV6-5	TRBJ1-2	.	TGTGCCAGCAGGACTCAGGGGTATGGCTACACCTTC	CASRTQGYGYTF
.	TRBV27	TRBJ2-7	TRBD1	TGTGCCAGCACCCGGGACAGGGGGGGCTACGAGCAGTACTTC	CASTRDRGGYEQYF
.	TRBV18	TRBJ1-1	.	TGTGCCAGCTCACCCCAGGGGACCCACACTGAAGCTTTCTTT	CASSPQGTHTEAFF
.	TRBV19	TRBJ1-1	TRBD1	TGTGCCAGTACCGGGACAGGGTGGGGAACTGAAGCTTTCTTT	CASTGTGWGTEAFF
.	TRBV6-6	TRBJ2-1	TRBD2	TGTGCCAGCAGCCCTTTCGGGCGGGGGGGATACAATGAGCAGTTCTTC	CASSPFGRGGYNEQFF
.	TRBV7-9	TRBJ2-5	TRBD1	TGTGCCAGCAGCTTGGACAGGGCCGAGACCCAGTACTTC	CASSLDRAETQYF
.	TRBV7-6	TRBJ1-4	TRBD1	TGTGCCAGCAGCTTAGAGGTCGGGACAGGGGAAAATGAAAAACTGTTTTTT	CASSLEVGTGENEKLFF
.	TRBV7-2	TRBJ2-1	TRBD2	TGTGCCAGCAGCCTCGAGCGGGGGGCGTGGAATGAGCAGTTCTTC	CASSLERGAWNEQFF
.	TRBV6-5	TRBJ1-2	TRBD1	TGTGCCAGCATCTGGCAGGGGGCTACCTATGGCTACACCTTC	CASIWQGATYGYTF
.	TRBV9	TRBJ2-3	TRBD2	TGTGCCAGCAGCGTAGAAGCGGGGGGTAGAGATACGCAGTATTTT	CASSVEAGGRDTQYF
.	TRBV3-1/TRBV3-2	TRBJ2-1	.	TGTGCCAGCAGCCAAGAGGTCGGGTCAAATGAGCAGTTCTTC	CASSQEVGSNEQFF
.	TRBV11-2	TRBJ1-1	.	TGTGCCAGCAAGGGGCAGCCGAACACTGAAGCTTTCTTT	CASKGQPNTEAFF
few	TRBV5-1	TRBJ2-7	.	TGCGCCAGCAGGGAGCGGACAGCATACTACGAGCAGTACTTC	CASRERTAYYEQYF
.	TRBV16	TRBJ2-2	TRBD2	TGTGCCAGCAGCCAATCGATCGGCCTAGCGGGAGGCACTTGGTTGTTAGGGGAGCTGTTTTTT	CASSQSIGLAGGTWLLGELFF
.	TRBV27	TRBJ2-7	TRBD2	TGTGCCAGCAGCCCGACTAGCGGGAGGGTTAGGGAGTACTTC	CASSPTSGRVREYF
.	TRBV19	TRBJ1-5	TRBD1	TGTGCCACTAGAGACAGGGAGGACCAGCCCCAGCATTTT	CATRDREDQPQHF
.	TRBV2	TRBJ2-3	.	TGTGCCAGCAGTGAATCGGGGTCTAGCACAGATACGCAGTATTTT	CASSESGSSTDTQYF
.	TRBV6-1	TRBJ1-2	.	TGTGCCAGCAGTGACCTTGTCTCCTTGAGTGGGGCGCTCTACTATGGCTACACCTTC	CASSDLVSLSGALYYGYTF
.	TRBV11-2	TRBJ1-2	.	TGTGCCAGCAGCATCGGGGCCGGTGGAGGTCTCTATGGCTACACCTTC	CASSIGAGGGLYGYTF
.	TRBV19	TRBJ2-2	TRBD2	TGTGCCAGTAGTATGGGGGGGGAGGGCACCGGGGAGCTGTTTTTT	CASSMGGEGTGELFF
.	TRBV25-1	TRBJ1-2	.	TGTGCCAGCAGTGGAGAGTGGGGGCCCGACGGCTACACCTTC	CASSGEWGPDGYTF
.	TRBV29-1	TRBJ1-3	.	TGCAGCGTAGGACTGATGAGCTCTGGAAACACCATATATTTT	CSVGLMSSGNTIYF
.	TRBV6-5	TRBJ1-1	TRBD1	TGTGCCAGCAGCCGAGACAGGGGCGCGAACACTGAAGCTTTCTTT	CASSRDRGANTEAFF
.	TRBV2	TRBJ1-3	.	TGTGCCAGCAGCGGGACCGCATCTGGAAACACCATATATTTT	CASSGTASGNTIYF